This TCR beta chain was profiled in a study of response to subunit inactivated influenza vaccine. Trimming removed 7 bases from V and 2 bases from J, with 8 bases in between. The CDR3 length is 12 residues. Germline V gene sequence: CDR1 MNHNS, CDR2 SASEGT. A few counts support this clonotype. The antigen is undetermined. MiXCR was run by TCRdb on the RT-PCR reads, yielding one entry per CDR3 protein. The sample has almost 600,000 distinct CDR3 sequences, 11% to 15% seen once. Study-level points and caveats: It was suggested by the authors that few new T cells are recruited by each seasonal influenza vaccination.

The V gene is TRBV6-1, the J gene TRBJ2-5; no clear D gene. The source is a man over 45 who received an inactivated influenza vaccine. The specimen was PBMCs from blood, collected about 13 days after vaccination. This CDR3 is CASIGQQETQYF. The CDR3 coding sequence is TGTGCCAGCATTGGGCAACAAGAGACCCAGTACTTC.